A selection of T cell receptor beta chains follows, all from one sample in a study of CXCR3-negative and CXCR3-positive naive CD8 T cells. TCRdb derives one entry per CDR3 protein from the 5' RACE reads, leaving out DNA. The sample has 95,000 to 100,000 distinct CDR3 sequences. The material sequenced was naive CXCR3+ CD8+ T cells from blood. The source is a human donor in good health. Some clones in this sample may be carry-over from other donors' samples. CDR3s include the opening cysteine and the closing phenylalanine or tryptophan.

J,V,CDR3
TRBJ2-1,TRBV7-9,CASSWPGGSYNEQFF
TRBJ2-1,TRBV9,CASSLRIYNEQFF
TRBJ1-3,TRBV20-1,CSVPNQGDGNTIYF
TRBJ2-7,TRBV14,CASSHRQDLWGEQYF
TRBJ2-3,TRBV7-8,CASTTSGSTDTQYF
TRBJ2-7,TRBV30,CAWSDTSDSYEQYF
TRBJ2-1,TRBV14,CASSQVDRGARGYNEQFF
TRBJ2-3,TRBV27,CATGRWDTQYF
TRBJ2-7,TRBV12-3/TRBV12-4,CASGFVSSYEQYF
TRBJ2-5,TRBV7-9,CASSLLGTQETQYF
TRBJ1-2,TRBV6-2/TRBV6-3,CASIGGAQETYGYTF
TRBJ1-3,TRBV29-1,CTVMTTGNTIYF
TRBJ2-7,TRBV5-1,CASRNPDSYEQYF
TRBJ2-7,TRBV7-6,CASSPGGILGQYF
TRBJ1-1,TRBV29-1,CSVLTGSNTEAFF
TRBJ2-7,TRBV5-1,CASNPLPSSHEQYF
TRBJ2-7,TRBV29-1,CSVEDYAGGPGEQYF
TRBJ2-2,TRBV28,CASSFASEQVGELFF
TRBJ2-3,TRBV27,CASSLSPGGKTDTQYF
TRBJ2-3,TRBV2,CASTEGVGLSTDTQYF
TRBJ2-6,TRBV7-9,CASSWTGGGNSGANVLTF
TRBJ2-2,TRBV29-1,CSVQGPWGAELFF
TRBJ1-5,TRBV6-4,CASSETGDGNQPQHF
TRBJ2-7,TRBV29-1,CSVRDVSEQYF
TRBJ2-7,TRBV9,CASSASGTDPSEQYF
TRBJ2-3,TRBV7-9,CASSLRTGGASDTQYF
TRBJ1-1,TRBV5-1,CASSFRNRGQMNTEAFF
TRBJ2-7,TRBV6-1,CASSAGSPYEQYF
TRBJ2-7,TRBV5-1,CASSLKSWEWYF
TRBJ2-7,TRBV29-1,CSVLLGPASYEQYF
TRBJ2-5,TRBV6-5,CASSYSGQGGETQYF
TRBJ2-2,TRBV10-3,CAISVTATFANTGELFF
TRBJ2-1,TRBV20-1,CSAVDRGPYNEQFF
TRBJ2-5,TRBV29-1,CSVAAQETQYF
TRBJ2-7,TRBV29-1,CSVEPQTGVEQYF
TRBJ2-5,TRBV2,CASSEGYGLYQETQYF
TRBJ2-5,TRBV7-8,CASSPHGGETQYF
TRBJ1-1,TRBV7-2,CASSLDDSTEAFF
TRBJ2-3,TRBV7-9,CASTPGGTDTQYF
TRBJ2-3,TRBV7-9,CASSPAGYSDTQYF
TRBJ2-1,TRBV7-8,CASSPSGGLNNEQFF
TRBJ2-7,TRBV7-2,CASSLDDDYEQYF
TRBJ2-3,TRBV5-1,CASSGDSPDTQYF
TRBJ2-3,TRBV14,CASSQSRLDDTQYF
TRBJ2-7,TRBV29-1,CSVEEGLAGTYEQYF
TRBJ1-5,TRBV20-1,CSAREWAGDSNQPQHF
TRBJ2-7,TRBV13,CASSSHYPYEQYF
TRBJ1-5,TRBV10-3,CAIKGQGNQPQHF
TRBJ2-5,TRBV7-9,CASSLGTGGRETQYF
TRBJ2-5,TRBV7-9,CASRRGPDMETQYF
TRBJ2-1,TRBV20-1,CSARESGGPINEQFF
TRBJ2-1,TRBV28,CASSLFGSGNEQFF
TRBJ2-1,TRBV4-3,CASSQDRGQGLSYNEQFF
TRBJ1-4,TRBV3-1,CASSQLTGTEKLFF
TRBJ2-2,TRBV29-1,CSAAARPGELFF